The entry below describes one TCR beta chain. Antigen unknown. The length of the CDR3 is 14 residues. Trimming removed 5 bases from V and 4 bases from J; junction bases left unmatched: 6. Germline loops: CDR1 SGHTA, CDR2 FQGTGA. The donors formed part of the approximately 110-subject validation cohort, distinct from the approximately 630-subject first cohort. The sample belongs to a study of cytomegalovirus exposure and HLA in healthy donors. Whole-study findings and limits: In vitro testing confirmed a few CMV-associated chains as specific for CMV antigens. The study designated about 180 TCR beta chains cytomegalovirus-associated. According to reports, the classifier identified cytomegalovirus status with high specificity and sensitivity.

Profiled with immunoSEQ multiplex PCR; TCRdb holds only in-frame clones, not every one. The sample shows 150,000 to 200,000 clones, about 85% of them seen only once. Sequenced input: PBMCs. The rearrangement links TRBV7-3 to TRBJ2-7, with 9 bases matching TRBD2. This clonotype was obtained from a young man in good health and CMV-seropositive. CDR3 DNA: TGTGCCAGCAGCCCGGGACTAGCCGCATACGAGCAGTACTTC. Its protein product is CASSPGLAAYEQYF.